Shown below are 19 T cell receptor beta chains from a single sample sequenced in a study of blood T cell repertoires in COVID-19. The protocol was immunoSEQ multiplex PCR, while the TCRdb copy is restricted to in-frame clones and leaves out a portion. The table lists approximately 160,000 clones, around 86% of them singletons, with roughly 13% in the top ten. Sequenced material: peripheral blood. The receptors shown here come from a man in his 70s who had recovered from COVID-19.

The chain is built from TRBV5-8 and TRBJ1-5, with a tentative D call TRBD1 (5 bases). Germline CDR1 and CDR2: SGHTS and YDEGEE. V lost 0 bases to trimming and J lost 5 bases, with 9 bases between them. This CDR3 comprises 14 residues. CDR3 sequence: CASSLGQLHQPQHF. CDR3 nucleotides: TGTGCCAGCAGCTTGGGACAGTTACATCAGCCCCAGCATTTT.

V and J are TRBV7-8 and TRBJ1-3; 8 bases are a match to TRBD1. V shed 5 bases and J 1 base; nucleotides not matched to a gene: 4. Germline assignment: CDR1 SGHVS and CDR2 FQNEAQ. The CDR3 length is 15 residues. CDR3 sequence reads: CASSPQGASGNTIYF. CDR3 DNA: TGTGCCAGCAGCCCCCAGGGGGCTTCTGGAAACACCATATATTTT.

The V call is TRBV19, the J call TRBJ1-1, with TRBD1 matching 7 bases. The CDR3 totals 14 residues. In germline, CDR1 is LNHDA, CDR2 SQIVND (reference sequence). V dropped 3 bases and J dropped 2; count of bases not matched to a gene: 3. The CDR3 spells CASSITGANTEAFF. CDR3 coding DNA: TGTGCCAGTAGTATCACAGGGGCCAACACTGAAGCTTTCTTT.

This clone appeared once. The chain couples TRBV30 to TRBJ1-4; 9 bases line up with TRBD1. CDR1 is GTSNPN, CDR2 SVGIG, per germline (reference sequence). The CDR3 runs to 14 residues. Losses at the gene ends were 1 base for V and 4 bases for J; bases not matched to a gene: 1. DNA of the CDR3: TGTGCCTGGAGTGGGGGACAGGGTAATGAAAAACTGTTTTTT. Encoded protein: CAWSGGQGNEKLFF.

The V gene is TRBV5-1, the J gene TRBJ1-4; no clear D. This CDR3 comprises 16 residues. The germline V gene has CDR1 SGHRS and CDR2 YFSETQ. V dropped 4 bases and J dropped 5 bases, with 18 bases sitting between them. The CDR3 region has the DNA TGCGCCAGCAGCATTGGGCCTGCGATCCAAAATGAAAAACTGTTTTTT. This encodes CASSIGPAIQNEKLFF.

This clone appeared a single time. The chain recombines TRBV7-2 with TRBJ2-4, with D tentatively TRBD2 (5 bases). Germline V CDR1 and CDR2: SGHTA, FQGNSA. V was shortened by 0 bases and J by 0 bases, with 9 bases between the two germline ends. The CDR3 length is 16 residues. As DNA, the CDR3 is TGTGCCAGCAGCTTAGCTGCAGGAGGAGCCAAAAACATTCAGTACTTC. Its protein is CASSLAAGGAKNIQYF.

The chain is built from TRBV27 and TRBJ2-3; 7 bases are shared with TRBD2. The J segment lost 4 bases and the V segment lost 3 bases, leaving 16 bases of the junction unmatched. This CDR3 region has 18 residues. Per the germline V gene, CDR1 is MNHEY and CDR2 is SMNVEV (reference sequence). CDR3 DNA: TGTGCCAGCAGTTTTCGGGGGGATAAGGGCACCAAGCCAGATACGCAGTATTTT. Translated, it gives CASSFRGDKGTKPDTQYF.

The chain employs TRBV5-4 and TRBJ2-3, with 8 bases that match TRBD1. J was trimmed by 4 bases and V by 0 bases; bases with no gene match: 1. Germline CDR1 is SGHNT and CDR2 is YYREEE (reference sequence). The CDR3 is 14 residues long. CDR3 residues: CASSLAGGADTQYF. Written as DNA, the CDR3 is TGTGCCAGCAGCTTGGCAGGGGGCGCAGATACGCAGTATTTT.

V is TRBV18 and J is TRBJ2-7, with 8 bases fitting TRBD2. Trimming removed 6 bases from V and 4 bases from J; junction bases left unmatched: 8. Per germline, CDR1 KGHSH and CDR2 LQKENI. The length of the CDR3 is 14 residues. CDR3: CASSLAGGEYEQYF. The CDR3 DNA reads as TGTGCCAGCTCCCTGGCGGGAGGAGAGTACGAGCAGTACTTC.

V usage is TRBV5-1 and J usage is TRBJ2-1; 10 bases agree with TRBD2. The CDR3 is 17 residues long. J lost 9 bases, V lost 4 bases, and 16 bases had no gene match. Germline CDR1 is SGHRS and CDR2 is YFSETQ. The CDR3 reads CASSPSMGLAGEGEQFF. The CDR3 coding sequence is TGCGCCAGCAGCCCGTCAATGGGGCTAGCGGGAGAGGGTGAGCAGTTCTTC. The full variable domain, with the rest looked up from reference TRBV5-1 and TRBJ2-1, is KAGVTQTPRYLIKTRGQQVTLSCSPISGHRSVSWYQQTPGQGLQFLFEYFSETQRNKGNFPGRFSGRQFSNSRSEMNVSTLELGDSALYLCASSPSMGLAGEGEQFFGPGTRLTVL.

This clone came up a few times. This sequence joins TRBV9 and TRBJ2-2; D gene uncertain. V was shortened by 4 bases and J by 0 bases, with 13 bases between the two germline ends. CDR1 and CDR2 (germline): SGDLS, YYNGEE. The CDR3 has 16 residues. CDR3 coding DNA: TGTGCCAGCAGCCTCCGGTCCCCACCGAACACCGGGGAGCTGTTTTTT. Its protein product is CASSLRSPPNTGELFF.

This clone was counted ten times or more. The V call is TRBV19, the J call TRBJ1-2; D is undetermined. This CDR3 is 12 amino acids long. Germline V gene lookup returns CDR1 LNHDA and CDR2 SQIVND (reference sequence). V was trimmed by 7 bases and J by 5 bases, leaving 11 bases between them. CDR3 in DNA: TGTGCCAGTATGGAGGGTATATATGGCTACACCTTC. Amino acids: CASMEGIYGYTF.

J is TRBJ2-3 and V is TRBV2, with 8 positions matching TRBD2. The CDR3 runs 15 residues. The V segment lost 3 bases and the J segment 3 bases; nucleotides outside the gene matches: 5. CDR1 SNHLY and CDR2 FYNNEI come from the germline V gene. CDR3 amino acids: CASSETGGPTDTQYF. The CDR3 DNA sequence: TGTGCCAGCAGTGAGACGGGAGGGCCTACAGATACGCAGTATTTT.

The V gene is TRBV28, the J gene TRBJ1-2, with D possibly being TRBD1 (5 bases). Deletions cut 1 base from V and 0 bases from J, with 9 bases between. CDR1 and CDR2 from the germline V gene are MDHEN and SYDVKM. CDR3 length equals 15 residues. CDR3 amino acids: CASSLLGGSNYGYTF. CDR3 nucleotides: TGTGCCAGCAGTTTATTGGGGGGTTCTAACTATGGCTACACCTTC.

The chain employs TRBV9 and TRBJ2-2; TRBD2 matches at 9 bases. Per the germline V gene, CDR1 is SGDLS and CDR2 is YYNGEE. This CDR3 is built from 16 residues. Trimming took 0 bases from V and 7 from J; bases not matched to a gene: 7. The DNA for the CDR3 is TGTGCCAGCAGCGTAGCTAGCGGGAATTACGGCGGGGAGCTGTTTTTT. It yields the protein CASSVASGNYGGELFF.

This clone was detected only a few times. The chain is built from TRBV6-2 or TRBV6-3 and TRBJ2-5, with 7 bases matching TRBD2. J gave up 2 bases and V 2 bases, and 5 bases lay outside the gene matches. In germline, CDR1 is MNHEY, CDR2 SVGEGT. CDR3 length equals 15 residues. The CDR3 sequence is CASSYPSGAQETQYF. The CDR3 coding sequence is TGTGCCAGCAGTTACCCTAGCGGAGCACAAGAGACCCAGTACTTC.

The V and J genes are TRBV3-1 (or the pseudogene TRBV3-2) and TRBJ1-5; TRBD1 matches 7 bases. Unmatched junction bases numbered 2, after V lost 0 bases and J lost 3 bases. The V gene's germline CDR1 is LGHDT and CDR2 YNNKEL (reference sequence). The CDR3 spans 15 residues. The CDR3 DNA is TGTGCCAGCAGCCAAGAGACAGGGAACAATCAGCCCCAGCATTTT. The encoded protein is CASSQETGNNQPQHF.

This rearrangement joins TRBV7-2 to TRBJ1-5; unclear D gene. The germline V and J ends were trimmed by 1 base and 1 base, with 8 bases remaining between them. The CDR3 loop spans 15 amino acids. Germline V gives CDR1 SGHTA, CDR2 FQGNSA. The CDR3 protein is CASSLDRPSNQPQHF. The CDR3, as DNA: TGTGCCAGCAGCTTAGACAGACCGAGCAATCAGCCCCAGCATTTT.

This rearrangement joins TRBV3-1 (or the pseudogene TRBV3-2) to TRBJ2-2; D remains unclear. Deletions cut 0 bases from V and 3 bases from J, with 20 bases between. Germline CDR1 reads LGHDT; CDR2 reads YNNKEL (reference sequence). CDR3 length: 19 amino acids. CDR3 coding DNA: TGTGCCAGCAGCCAAGACCGAAGGCCTAGAGCGTGGGACACCGGGGAGCTGTTTTTT. Translated: CASSQDRRPRAWDTGELFF.